The 21 T cell receptor beta chains in this list originate from one sample, sequenced in a study of CD8+ T cells in alopecia areata. After isolation, RNA underwent reverse transcription to generate cDNA as the sequencing template. The repertoire was sequenced with immunoSEQ multiplex PCR; TCRdb's copy has only in-frame clones and lacks some. Among about 5,900 clones listed, roughly three fifths were seen once. Peripheral blood and lesional scalp punch biopsies came from alopecia areata patients. The source material was skin. The receptors were gathered from a human donor with alopecia areata.

Only one count was recorded for this clone. The chain combines TRBV28 with TRBJ1-1, with a weak D call TRBD1 (5 bases). Germline V CDR1 and CDR2: MDHEN, SYDVKM. With 4 bases removed from V and 1 base from J, the gap between germline ends came to 16 bases. The CDR3 has 16 residues. The CDR3 region has the DNA TGTGCCAGCAGTTACGGGACCAGGGAGAAGAACACTGAAGCTTTCTTT. It translates to CASSYGTREKNTEAFF.

This chain connects TRBV7-3 to TRBJ1-6; no definite D call. Germline V CDR1 and CDR2: SGHTA, FQGTGA. Trimming took 0 bases from V and 9 from J, leaving 9 bases between them. This CDR3 is 14 amino acids long. Written as DNA, the CDR3 is TGTGCCAGCAGCTTAACAGCAAGGACTTCACCCCTCCACTTT. It encodes CASSLTARTSPLHF.

V is TRBV7-9 and J is TRBJ2-7; 15 nucleotides match TRBD2. After removal of 5 bases from V and 7 bases from J, the junction contained 6 bases not matched to a gene. Germline CDR1 is SEHNR and CDR2 is FQNEAQ (reference sequence). The CDR3 has 15 amino acids. CDR3 sequence: CASSTGLAGGGEQYF. The CDR3 nucleotides read TGTGCCAGCAGCACGGGACTAGCGGGAGGAGGTGAGCAGTACTTC.

The CDR3 is CASSRDMGNEQFF. CDR3 nucleotide sequence: TGTGCCAGCTCACGGGATATGGGGAATGAGCAGTTCTTC. The chain is built from TRBV18 and TRBJ2-1; D uncertain. Germline V gene data show CDR1 as KGHSH and CDR2 as LQKENI. CDR3 length equals 13 residues. Trimming left V 4 bases short and J 7 bases short, with 11 bases between. Drawing the rest from reference TRBV18 and TRBJ2-1, the complete variable domain is NAGVMQNPRHLVRRRGQEARLRCSPMKGHSHVYWYRQLPEEGLKFMVYLQKENIIDESGMPKERFSAEFPKEGPSILRIQQVVRGDSAAYFCASSRDMGNEQFFGPGTRLTVL.

This chain links TRBV19 with TRBJ1-5; D gene uncertain. The V gene lost 8 bases and the J gene lost 4 bases, with 12 bases spanning the gap. The CDR3 covers 13 residues. CDR1 LNHDA and CDR2 SQIVND come from the germline V gene (reference sequence). The CDR3 region is CASSAAVNQPQHF. The CDR3 region has the DNA TGTGCCAGTTCGGCGGCAGTTAATCAGCCCCAGCATTTT.

This clone showed up just a few times. The J gene is TRBJ1-2, the V gene TRBV14, with unresolved D. The CDR3 has 13 amino acids. The V end lost 2 bases, the J end lost 8 bases, and 12 bases lay between the germline ends. CDR1 and CDR2 (germline): SGHDN, FVKESK. This CDR3 is CASSQRALGGYTF. The CDR3 bases are TGTGCCAGCAGCCAACGCGCCTTAGGCGGCTACACCTTC. Full variable domain (outside the CDR3, taken from reference TRBV14 and TRBJ1-2): EAGVTQFPSHSVIEKGQTVTLRCDPISGHDNLYWYRRVMGKEIKFLLHFVKESKQDESGMPNNRFLAERTGGTYSTLKVQPAELEDSGVYFCASSQRALGGYTFGSGTRLTVV.

The rearrangement links TRBV28 to TRBJ1-2; no clear D gene. Germline-derived CDR1 and CDR2 are MDHEN and SYDVKM. V was clipped by 7 bases and J by 4 bases, with 19 bases between them. The CDR3 runs to 15 residues. CDR3 DNA: TGTGCCAGCAACCTTCTCGGCCCCGCAGGCTATGGCTACACCTTC. It codes for CASNLLGPAGYGYTF.

The chain uses TRBV4-3 and TRBJ2-7; 8 bases are shared with TRBD2. The germline CDR1 and CDR2 sequences are LGHNA and YSLEER. With 5 bases clipped from V and 4 bases from J, the junction kept 7 bases outside the gene matches. The CDR3 is made up of 14 amino acids. In nucleotides, the CDR3 is TGCGCCAGCAGCGCGCCGGGGGGGATTTACGAGCAGTACTTC. Its protein is CASSAPGGIYEQYF.

The chain couples TRBV6-5 to TRBJ2-7; a weak D match, TRBD1 (6 bases). Trimming stripped 4 bases from V and 3 bases from J, with 13 bases between. CDR3 length: 14 residues. CDR1 is MNHEY and CDR2 is SVGAGI in the germline V gene. The CDR3 protein is CASSFTGSGYEQYF. DNA of the CDR3: TGTGCCAGCAGTTTCACAGGGAGTGGCTACGAGCAGTACTTC.

There are a few counts of this clone. The chain employs TRBV29-1 and TRBJ1-2; 8 nucleotides line up with TRBD1. From germline, CDR1 is SQVTM and CDR2 ANQGSEA. The CDR3 runs 15 residues. The V gene end was trimmed by 2 bases and the J gene end by 3 bases; junction bases not matched to a gene: 8. The CDR3 region is CSVEPGQGWDYGYTF. In DNA form, the CDR3 reads TGCAGCGTTGAACCAGGACAGGGTTGGGACTATGGCTACACCTTC.

The chain is built from TRBV27 and TRBJ1-3; D not resolved. CDR3 length: 13 amino acids. Germline V gene sequence: CDR1 MNHEY, CDR2 SMNVEV (reference sequence). V was cut by 3 bases and J by 9 bases, with 12 bases left in between. The CDR3 sequence is CASSFSTGGTIYF. The DNA of the CDR3 is TGTGCCAGCAGTTTCTCCACCGGCGGCACCATATATTTT.

This clone appeared a few times. The junction and the germline gene differ at one end; a read error may be behind it. V and J are TRBV5-1 and TRBJ1-1; D not resolved. Germline V gives CDR1 SGHRS, CDR2 YFSETQ. This CDR3 region has 12 residues. Here the CDR3 DNA reads TGTGCCAGCAGCGGCGGTCGGGCTGAAGCTTTCTTT. It codes for CASSGGRAEAFF. The full variable domain, completed using reference TRBV5-1 and TRBJ1-1, is KAGVTQTPRYLIKTRGQQVTLSCSPISGHRSVSWYQQTPGQGLQFLFEYFSETQRNKGNFPGRFSGRQFSNSRSEMNVSTLELGDSALYLCASSGGRAEAFFGQGTRLTVV.

This clone was observed a handful of times. The rearrangement joins TRBV27 to TRBJ1-4; no clear D. The CDR3 runs to 13 residues. Trimming removed 6 bases from V and 1 base from J, with 6 bases in between. CDR1 and CDR2 (germline): MNHEY, SMNVEV (reference sequence). The DNA of the CDR3 is TGTGCCAGCAGGAAGGGAACTAATGAAAAACTGTTTTTT. Its translation is CASRKGTNEKLFF.

This chain connects TRBV30 to TRBJ2-3; TRBD2 matches at 8 bases. Germline V CDR1 and CDR2: GTSNPN, SVGIG (reference sequence). V was clipped by 3 bases and J by 0 bases; unmatched bases: 2. This CDR3 is 14 amino acids long. The CDR3 loop is CAWRTSGSTDTQYF. The CDR3 nucleotides are TGTGCCTGGAGAACTAGCGGTAGCACAGATACGCAGTATTTT.

This clone was seen once. The rearrangement joins TRBV29-1 to TRBJ2-7; D ambiguous. With 5 bases removed from V and 0 bases from J, the gap between germline ends came to 14 bases. Germline assignment: CDR1 SQVTM and CDR2 ANQGSEA. CDR3 size: 14 residues. CDR3 region: CSVIVGLSSYEQYF. The CDR3 nucleotides are TGCAGCGTTATTGTGGGGTTAAGCTCCTACGAGCAGTACTTC.

This chain joins TRBV6-1 and TRBJ2-2; 12 nucleotides agree with TRBD1. Germline values: CDR1 MNHNS, CDR2 SASEGT. The CDR3 is 17 residues long. J was trimmed by 7 bases and V by 4 bases; bases with no gene match: 10. The CDR3 DNA is TGTGCCAGCAGTGGAATGGGACAGGGGGCGATCGGCGGGGAGCTGTTTTTT. Encoded protein: CASSGMGQGAIGGELFF.

This chain uses TRBV7-2 with TRBJ2-7; D remains ambiguous. The CDR3 sequence is 12 residues long. Germline CDR1 SGHTA, CDR2 FQGNSA. Deletions cut 8 bases from V and 0 bases from J, with 8 bases between. The chain's CDR3 is CASQDLSYEQYF. In DNA form, the CDR3 reads TGTGCCAGCCAGGATCTCTCCTACGAGCAGTACTTC.

V is TRBV29-1 and J is TRBJ2-1; 8 bases are shared with TRBD2. Germline values: CDR1 SQVTM, CDR2 ANQGSEA. The CDR3 is made up of 14 amino acids. The V and J ends lost 5 bases and 4 bases, in that order; junction bases with no gene match: 7. The CDR3 loop is CSVTRTSSYNEQFF. The CDR3 DNA sequence: TGCAGCGTTACAAGGACTAGCAGTTACAATGAGCAGTTCTTC.

The chain is built from TRBV6-5 and TRBJ2-2; D may match TRBD1 or TRBD2 (5 bases each). CDR1 and CDR2 (germline): MNHEY, SVGAGI. Trimming took off 3 bases at V and 4 bases at J, with 9 bases between the two ends. CDR3 length: 14 residues. In nucleotides, the CDR3 is TGTGCCAGCAGTTATGACGGGGCCACCGGGGAGCTGTTTTTT. The encoded protein is CASSYDGATGELFF.

As for this clone: This may be a read error, as it is one base from a much larger clone. This chain links TRBV7-3 with TRBJ1-3; 9 nucleotides align to TRBD1. Germline V gives CDR1 SGHTA, CDR2 FQGTGA. The CDR3 sequence is 16 residues long. The CDR3: CTSSPGTGRDGNTIYF. The CDR3, as DNA: TGTACCAGCAGCCCCGGGACAGGGCGGGATGGAAACACCATATATTTT.

Comment on this clone: Mismatch with germline at one junction end may stem from a read error. The same CDR3 is also encoded by other DNA sequences in this sample. This rearrangement joins TRBV6-5 to TRBJ1-1; TRBD1 might be the D (6 bases). CDR3 length: 14 amino acids. Germline assignment: CDR1 MNHEY and CDR2 SVGAGI. CDR3 bases: TGTGTCAGCAGATACCAGGGGCGTAACACTGAAGCTTTCTTT. Amino acids: CVSRYQGRNTEAFF.